A single sample gave rise to the 9 T cell receptor beta chains below, sequenced in a study of blood T cell repertoires in COVID-19. Data came from immunoSEQ multiplex PCR; TCRdb stores just in-frame clones and leaves some out. This sample carries roughly 150,000 clones, roughly nine tenths of them seen once, and the ten largest clones take 4%. Sequencing input: peripheral blood. The origin of the receptors is a woman in her seventies with acute or convalescent COVID-19.

The genes are TRBV5-1 and TRBJ1-6; 8 bases are a match to TRBD1. In germline, CDR1 is SGHRS, CDR2 YFSETQ. The length of the CDR3 is 14 residues. V was clipped by 4 bases and J by 7 bases; unmatched bases: 4. The CDR3 protein is CASSKDRDNSPLHF. Written as DNA, the CDR3 is TGCGCCAGCAGCAAGGACAGGGACAATTCACCCCTCCACTTT.

V gene TRBV6-5 combines with J gene TRBJ1-1; perhaps TRBD1 as D (5 bases). Germline assignment: CDR1 MNHEY and CDR2 SVGAGI. The CDR3 totals 14 residues. The germline V and J ends were trimmed by 6 bases and 7 bases, with 18 bases remaining between them. The CDR3 nucleotides read TGTGCCAGCAGCTCGCGCGGGGGTGAAGTTGAAGCTTTCTTT. Translated, it gives CASSSRGGEVEAFF.

This sequence joins TRBV5-8 and TRBJ2-5; 9 bases fit TRBD1. The CDR3 runs 16 residues. Per the germline V gene, CDR1 is SGHTS and CDR2 is YDEGEE. V was pared by 3 bases and J by 4 bases, with 10 bases of the junction left unmatched. The CDR3 sequence is CASSYHGDRVSETQYF. CDR3 coding DNA: TGTGCCAGCAGCTACCACGGGGACAGGGTTTCAGAGACCCAGTACTTC.

V usage is TRBV5-1 and J usage is TRBJ2-2, with 7 bases aligning to TRBD2. The CDR3 is made up of 15 amino acids. Germline CDR1 SGHRS, CDR2 YFSETQ. Trimming cost V 5 bases and J 4 bases; bases outside gene matches: 8. The CDR3 here is CASRDPGGGTGELFF. The CDR3, as DNA: TGCGCCAGCAGGGACCCGGGCGGGGGCACCGGGGAGCTGTTTTTT.

A word on this clone: The same CDR3 can be traced to other DNA sequences in this sample. The chain combines TRBV4-3 with TRBJ1-6; the D is unclear. The CDR3 is made up of 17 amino acids. V lost 0 bases and J lost 0, with 9 bases in between. The germline V gene encodes CDR1 LGHNA and CDR2 YSLEER. The CDR3 DNA sequence: TGCGCCAGCAGCCAAGATCTAGGGAGCTCCTATAATTCACCCCTCCACTTT. This encodes CASSQDLGSSYNSPLHF.

This clone was seen just once. CDR3 nucleotide sequence: TGTGCCAGCAGCCACTCAGACTCTGGAAACACCATATATTTT. Translated: CASSHSDSGNTIYF. This chain links TRBV3-1 (or the pseudogene TRBV3-2) with TRBJ1-3; the D is unclear. The CDR3 sequence is 14 residues long. The germline gives CDR1 LGHDT, CDR2 YNNKEL (reference sequence). Trimming stripped 3 bases from V and 0 bases from J, with 6 bases between.

The chain couples TRBV18 to TRBJ2-7; D is possibly TRBD2 (6 bases). Germline V gene lookup returns CDR1 KGHSH and CDR2 LQKENI. V shed 6 bases and J shed 1 base, with 10 bases lying between them. The CDR3 has 13 amino acids. The CDR3 nucleotides are TGTGCCAGCTCGCCTGGGGGGTCCTACGAGCAGTACTTC. Translated, it gives CASSPGGSYEQYF.

This clone was seen only a few times. This chain uses TRBV18 with TRBJ1-6; D is perhaps TRBD1 (5 bases). The CDR3 is 17 residues long. Germline CDR1 and CDR2: KGHSH and LQKENI. Trimming stripped 3 bases from V and 0 bases from J, with 12 bases between. CDR3 region: CASSPTGPSSYNSPLHF. In DNA form, the CDR3 reads TGTGCCAGCTCACCCACAGGACCGAGCTCCTATAATTCACCCCTCCACTTT.

This clone was detected a few times. The J gene is TRBJ2-1, the V gene TRBV6-5; TRBD2 aligns across 7 bases. V dropped 8 bases and J dropped 10; count of bases not matched to a gene: 14. CDR3 size: 14 residues. Germline V CDR1 and CDR2: MNHEY, SVGAGI. DNA of the CDR3: TGTGCCAGCTGGGGGGTGGCGGGAGTAGGCGAGCAGTTCTTC. It specifies CASWGVAGVGEQFF.